This entry lists 9 T cell receptor beta chains sequenced from one sample in a study of regulatory T cells in long-lasting Graves disease. Time point defined: persistent/refractory GD, antithyroid drugs over 5 years with positive TRAb. The TCR library was made from RNA extracted from PBMCs. Construction of the TCR beta libraries employed iRepertoire HTBI primers in conjunction with Arm-PCR of CDR3 regions. TCRdb reprocessed the multiplex PCR reads with MiXCR, giving one entry per CDR3 protein. The table has a few hundred thousand distinct CDR3 sequences, 20% to 25% seen once. Sequences were derived from peripheral blood mononuclear cells (PBMCs), sampled when the disease was refractory, from a patient treated with antithyroid drugs. The receptors shown here come from a female donor with Graves disease.

Details on this clonotype: A read error may be the cause here, since a much bigger clone is one base away. This is likely a read error, given that the CDR3 carries no conserved phenylalanine or tryptophan at its end. The chain is built from TRBV24-1 and TRBJ2-7; D is uncertain. The CDR3 loop spans 10 amino acids. In germline, CDR1 is KGHDR, CDR2 SFDVKD. V was cut by 5 bases and J by 3 bases, with 1 base left in between. The CDR3 DNA reads TGTGCCACCAGTGTCTACGAGCAGTACTCC. It codes for CATSVYEQYS.

As regards this clonotype: At one end the junction does not follow the germline gene, possibly because of a read error. The rearrangement links TRBV19 to TRBJ1-5; D gene uncertain. CDR3 length: 13 amino acids. Germline V gene data show CDR1 as LNHDA and CDR2 as SQIVND (reference sequence). The CDR3 coding sequence is TGTGCCAGTAGTATAGCGGAGGCAGGTGTACCAACATTT. Its protein product is CASSIAEAGVPTF.

This clonotype was observed at least ten times. V is TRBV7-2 and J is TRBJ2-7, with D possibly being TRBD2 (6 bases). The ends were cut back, 4 bases at V and 7 bases at J, with 14 bases in the middle. Germline values: CDR1 SGHTA, CDR2 FQGNSA. The CDR3 runs to 13 residues. The CDR3 sequence: CASSSTSPWEQYF. The CDR3 DNA is TGTGCCAGCAGCTCGACTAGTCCGTGGGAGCAGTACTTC.

This rearrangement joins TRBV20-1 to TRBJ1-1; TRBD1 agrees at 8 bases. Per germline, CDR1 DFQATT and CDR2 SNEGSKA (reference sequence). The CDR3 runs 16 residues. CDR3 protein: CSAKIPRTGSNTEAFF. The CDR3 nucleotides are TGCAGCGCGAAAATACCTCGGACAGGGTCGAACACTGAAGCTTTCTTT.

The table lists this clonotype with a few counts. The chain is built from TRBV6-2 or TRBV6-3 and TRBJ1-1, with D perhaps TRBD1 (5 bases). Germline assignment: CDR1 MNHEY and CDR2 SVGEGT. The CDR3 is made up of 14 amino acids. Trimming left V 7 bases short and J 5 bases short, with 17 bases between. The CDR3, as DNA: TGTGCCAGCACCAGGGTTGGCATGGGGACTGAAGCTTTCTTT. It translates to CASTRVGMGTEAFF.

V usage is TRBV14 and J usage is TRBJ2-2; D gene uncertain. This CDR3 has 15 residues. V was trimmed by 4 bases and J by 0 bases, leaving 9 bases between them. Germline V lookup: CDR1 SGHDN, CDR2 FVKESK. The CDR3 spells CASSPQITNTGELFF. The CDR3 DNA follows: TGTGCCAGCAGCCCACAGATCACGAACACCGGGGAGCTGTTTTTT. Supplemented by reference TRBV14 and TRBJ2-2, the full variable domain reads EAGVTQFPSHSVIEKGQTVTLRCDPISGHDNLYWYRRVMGKEIKFLLHFVKESKQDESGMPNNRFLAERTGGTYSTLKVQPAELEDSGVYFCASSPQITNTGELFFGEGSRLTVL.

The sample holds a few counts of this clonotype. V and J are TRBV19 and TRBJ2-2, with D possibly matching TRBD1 (6 bases). V was trimmed by 7 bases and J by 6 bases, leaving 12 bases between them. The germline CDR1 and CDR2 sequences are LNHDA and SQIVND (reference sequence). The CDR3 extends over 13 amino acids. The CDR3 loop is CASTFHRAGELFF. The DNA for the CDR3 is TGTGCCAGTACCTTCCACAGGGCCGGGGAGCTGTTTTTT.

This chain connects TRBV19 to TRBJ1-2, with D perhaps TRBD1 (5 bases). CDR1 and CDR2 from the germline V gene are LNHDA and SQIVND (reference sequence). The CDR3 sequence is 13 residues long. Trimming cost V 6 bases and J 14 bases, with 22 bases left between them. The CDR3 loop is CASSIPGTARMTF. In nucleotides, the CDR3 is TGTGCCAGTAGCATTCCAGGGACGGCTAGGATGACCTTC.

There are a few counts of this clonotype. The chain joins TRBV20-1 to TRBJ1-5; D unresolved. Germline V CDR1 and CDR2: DFQATT, SNEGSKA (reference sequence). CDR3 length equals 12 residues. V was clipped by 0 bases and J by 6 bases, with 6 bases between them. CDR3 sequence: CSARDGPQPQHF. The DNA for the CDR3 is TGCAGTGCTAGAGATGGGCCTCAGCCCCAGCATTTT.